Below are 17 T cell receptor beta chains sequenced from a single sample in a study of blood T cells in healthy people across ages. With a J-beta primer mix and a sample-barcoded 5' primer, a second PCR ran about 7 to 12 cycles. Using its own MiXCR run on the 5' RACE reads, TCRdb lists one record per CDR3 protein. The profile shows around 970,000 distinct CDR3 sequences, just over 50% of them singletons. Sequencing used blood. Receptors were obtained from a woman aged 60-75 years in good health.

This chain uses TRBV7-2 with TRBJ2-3; no clear D. Trimming took off 5 bases at V and 0 bases at J, with 12 bases between the two ends. The germline CDR1 and CDR2 sequences are SGHTA and FQGNSA. The CDR3 is made up of 15 amino acids. CDR3 amino acids: CASSPRAASTDTQYF. The CDR3 DNA follows: TGTGCCAGCAGCCCAAGGGCGGCTAGCACAGATACGCAGTATTTT.

This chain connects TRBV4-2 to TRBJ2-4; D is undetermined. V gave up 6 bases and J gave up 8 bases, with 23 bases separating them. This CDR3 region has 16 residues. CDR1 is LGHNA, CDR2 YNFKEQ, per germline. CDR3 in amino acids: CASSQIFEFGEDIQYF. DNA for the CDR3: TGTGCCAGCAGTCAGATCTTCGAATTTGGTGAGGACATTCAGTACTTC.

This CDR3 is CSAREVPVGYEQYF. The DNA for the CDR3 is TGCAGTGCTAGAGAGGTCCCGGTGGGATACGAGCAGTACTTC. The chain employs TRBV20-1 and TRBJ2-7, with no clear D. Germline V gene sequence: CDR1 DFQATT, CDR2 SNEGSKA (reference sequence). CDR3 length: 14 amino acids. Trimming shortened V by 0 bases and J by 4 bases, and 13 bases separated the two germline ends.

The rearrangement uses TRBV7-9 and TRBJ2-7, with 8 bases aligning to TRBD1. With 4 bases clipped from V and 7 bases from J, the junction kept 3 bases outside the gene matches. This CDR3 has 12 residues. Per germline, CDR1 SEHNR and CDR2 FQNEAQ (reference sequence). The CDR3 reads CASSSTGEEQYF. The CDR3 DNA reads as TGTGCCAGCAGCTCGACAGGGGAAGAGCAGTACTTC. Using reference TRBV7-9 and TRBJ2-7 for the parts outside the CDR3, the full variable domain is DTGVSQNPRHKITKRGQNVTFRCDPISEHNRLYWYRQTLGQGPEFLTYFQNEAQLEKSRLLSDRFSAERPKGSFSTLEIQRTEQGDSAMYLCASSSTGEEQYFGPGTRLTVT.

J is TRBJ2-1 and V is TRBV29-1, with 7 bases lining up with TRBD2. The CDR3 has 13 amino acids. The germline CDR1 and CDR2 sequences are SQVTM and ANQGSEA. The trim removed 3 bases at V and 9 bases at J, leaving 8 bases unmatched. The CDR3 sequence: CSVDPSGAVEQFF. CDR3 DNA: TGCAGCGTTGATCCTAGCGGAGCCGTTGAGCAGTTCTTC.

This sequence joins TRBV10-3 and TRBJ2-1; a weak D match, TRBD2 (6 bases). Germline values: CDR1 ENHRY, CDR2 SYGVKD. The CDR3 loop spans 13 amino acids. Trimming took off 5 bases at V and 5 bases at J, with 10 bases between the two ends. Here the CDR3 DNA reads TGTGCCATCAGTCCTAGCGCGGACAATGAGCAGTTCTTC. Amino acid sequence: CAISPSADNEQFF.

This rearrangement joins TRBV25-1 to TRBJ2-4, with 11 nucleotides matching TRBD2. There are 16 residues in the CDR3. Germline CDR1 is MGHDK and CDR2 is SYGVNS. Losses at the gene ends were 2 bases for V and 13 bases for J; bases not matched to a gene: 13. CDR3 DNA: TGTGCCAGCAGTGAAACCGGTAGCGGGGGGGTACGTCGGCAGTACTTC. Its protein is CASSETGSGGVRRQYF.

The genes are TRBV28 and TRBJ2-1; D remains ambiguous. The germline gives CDR1 MDHEN, CDR2 SYDVKM. V was pared by 2 bases and J by 7 bases, with 12 bases between. This CDR3 region has 14 residues. This CDR3 reads CASSLVARSNEQFF. The DNA of the CDR3 is TGTGCCAGCAGTTTAGTGGCGAGGTCTAATGAGCAGTTCTTC.

The chain joins TRBV4-1 to TRBJ2-5, with a weak D call TRBD1 (6 bases). Germline CDR1 MGHRA, CDR2 YSYEKL. The germline V and J ends were trimmed by 4 bases and 4 bases, with 13 bases remaining between them. The CDR3 runs to 14 residues. CDR3 sequence (DNA): TGCGCCAGCAGCCCTACAGGGTACCGAGAGACCCAGTACTTC. Translating gives CASSPTGYRETQYF.

The chain combines TRBV20-1 with TRBJ2-1, with D maybe TRBD2 (6 bases). The end of the DNA aligns better with TRBJ2-7, so the J call may be wrong. The germline V gene has CDR1 DFQATT and CDR2 SNEGSKA (reference sequence). The CDR3 loop spans 14 amino acids. CDR3 region: CSASRRGLYNEQYF. The CDR3 DNA reads as TGCAGTGCTAGTCGGAGGGGCCTCTACAATGAGCAGTACTTC.

The chain has TRBV10-3 and TRBJ2-7, with 10 bases matching TRBD2. The CDR3 is 15 amino acids. Germline CDR1 ENHRY, CDR2 SYGVKD. The junction had 9 bases not matched to a gene; V was cut back by 10 bases and J by 0 bases. CDR3 nucleotides: TGTGCCACCTGGGGTTCTAGCGGGAGCTCCTACGAGCAGTACTTC. Its protein product is CATWGSSGSSYEQYF.

The chain uses TRBV24-1 and TRBJ2-1; 10 nucleotides line up with TRBD2. After removal of 2 bases from V and 6 bases from J, the junction contained 15 bases not matched to a gene. This CDR3 contains 19 residues. CDR1 and CDR2 from the germline V gene are KGHDR and SFDVKD. CDR3 coding DNA: TGTGCCACCAGTGATTCTAGCGGGGGACATCCTCGGTCTCGCAATGAGCAGTTCTTC. This encodes CATSDSSGGHPRSRNEQFF.

The chain carries TRBV20-1 and TRBJ2-1, with D maybe TRBD2 (5 bases). Deletions cut 2 bases from V and 2 bases from J, with 13 bases between. The CDR3 is 15 residues long. The germline CDR1 and CDR2 sequences are DFQATT and SNEGSKA (reference sequence). Written as DNA, the CDR3 is TGCAGTGCTAGATCCTCACTAGGAGCCTACAATGAGCAGTTCTTC. Translated, it gives CSARSSLGAYNEQFF.

The chain has TRBV25-1 and TRBJ2-7; weak D call: TRBD2 (5 bases). V gave up 6 bases and J gave up 7 bases, with 19 bases separating them. Germline lookup yields CDR1 MGHDK and CDR2 SYGVNS. The length of the CDR3 is 14 residues. DNA of the CDR3: TGTGCCAGCAGGGACGGGGTTCTGTACAATGAGCAGTACTTC. Protein sequence: CASRDGVLYNEQYF.

The chain joins TRBV19 to TRBJ1-6; D possibly corresponds to TRBD1 (5 bases). V lost 3 bases to trimming and J lost 12 bases, with 18 bases between them. The germline gives CDR1 LNHDA, CDR2 SQIVND (reference sequence). The CDR3 runs to 15 residues. As DNA, the CDR3 is TGTGCCAGTAGTATTGGGACGGCGGCGATTTTACCCCTCCACTTT. Translating it yields CASSIGTAAILPLHF.

This clonotype was seen a single time. The chain uses TRBV4-3 and TRBJ2-3; D unresolved. CDR3 length equals 13 residues. Germline loops: CDR1 LGHNA, CDR2 YSLEER. Trimming took 0 bases from V and 9 from J, leaving 10 bases between them. CDR3 amino acids: CASSQDMGPTQYF. CDR3 DNA sequence: TGCGCCAGCAGCCAAGATATGGGCCCGACGCAGTATTTT.

The chain carries TRBV7-2 and TRBJ2-1; D unresolved. V shed 5 bases and J shed 6 bases, with 8 bases lying between them. From germline, CDR1 is SGHTA and CDR2 FQGNSA. The CDR3 length is 12 residues. As DNA, the CDR3 is TGTGCCAGCAGCCCGCCGGCCAATGAGCAGTTCTTC. Protein product: CASSPPANEQFF. Combining the CDR3 with reference TRBV7-2 and TRBJ2-1 gives the whole variable domain GAGVSQSPSNKVTEKGKDVELRCDPISGHTALYWYRQSLGQGLEFLIYFQGNSAPDKSGLPSDRFSAERTGGSVSTLTIQRTQQEDSAVYLCASSPPANEQFFGPGTRLTVL.